The T cell receptor beta chain under discussion was sequenced for a study of blood T cell repertoires in COVID-19. Study-wide context: Donors in the United States, Italy and Spain gave samples during acute or convalescent COVID-19. Sample material is recorded as cDNA or gDNA derived from T cells, B-cell-depleted T cells, or PBMCs.

As processed by the authors: From reference gene primer amplification, estimates of nucleated cell counts were derived. TCRdb keeps only in-frame clones here, not all; method: immunoSEQ multiplex PCR. V and J calls and clone size are those listed in that table; D and trimming were worked out from the DNA. Found here are 250,000 to 300,000 clones, around 90% of them singletons; the top ten hold 0.95% to 1%. The CDR3 is 12 amino acids. Germline V gives CDR1 MGHRA, CDR2 YSYEKL. The ends lost 4 bases at V and 6 bases at J; junction bases unmatched: 1. This TCR came from a woman aged 40 to 50 who had recovered from COVID-19. V and J are TRBV4-1 and TRBJ2-3, with 7 positions matching TRBD2. Input material: peripheral blood. The CDR3 spells CASSPGGDTQYF. The CDR3 region has the DNA TGCGCCAGCAGCCCCGGGGGGGATACGCAGTATTTT.